This is a list of T cell receptor beta chains from one sample in a study of T cells in Graves' hyperthyroidism and ophthalmopathy. TCRdb called the multiplex PCR reads again in MiXCR, with one record for every CDR3 protein. The sample lists some 490,000 distinct CDR3 sequences; around 15% were seen once. Sequences were obtained from blood. These receptors came from a woman aged 25 to 39 with Graves' ophthalmopathy. The CDR3 runs from the conserved cysteine through the conserved F or W. Expanded clones get a size class; other rows say once, few or many, or leave the size out.

>-|TRBV19|15
CASSIYAGTRHEQFF
>few|TRBV28|15
CASSPGGVEGEKLFF
>-|TRBV7-3|15
CASSLVKTLGYEQYF
>few|TRBV7-3|17
CASSQDPGLANTGELFF
>many|TRBV3-1|12
CASTGLAGELFF
>-|TRBV6-1|15
CASSYRQGAPYEQYF
>few|TRBV7-9|15
CASSLEPGRYTEAFF
>few|TRBV5-1|16
CASSFSLAGASYEQYF
>many|TRBV27|19
CASSLPPGTGAYSTDTQYF
>-|TRBV6-4|17
CASSDGLGGASSYEQYF
>many|TRBV28|14
CASSLQGARDTQYF
>many|TRBV7-2|13
CASSPWTSEEQFF
>-|TRBV6-1|14
CASIPEPGSVNYTF
>many|TRBV28|16
CASSTFFGGRGQPQHF
>few|TRBV6-2/TRBV6-3|14
CASGKDSLNTEAFF